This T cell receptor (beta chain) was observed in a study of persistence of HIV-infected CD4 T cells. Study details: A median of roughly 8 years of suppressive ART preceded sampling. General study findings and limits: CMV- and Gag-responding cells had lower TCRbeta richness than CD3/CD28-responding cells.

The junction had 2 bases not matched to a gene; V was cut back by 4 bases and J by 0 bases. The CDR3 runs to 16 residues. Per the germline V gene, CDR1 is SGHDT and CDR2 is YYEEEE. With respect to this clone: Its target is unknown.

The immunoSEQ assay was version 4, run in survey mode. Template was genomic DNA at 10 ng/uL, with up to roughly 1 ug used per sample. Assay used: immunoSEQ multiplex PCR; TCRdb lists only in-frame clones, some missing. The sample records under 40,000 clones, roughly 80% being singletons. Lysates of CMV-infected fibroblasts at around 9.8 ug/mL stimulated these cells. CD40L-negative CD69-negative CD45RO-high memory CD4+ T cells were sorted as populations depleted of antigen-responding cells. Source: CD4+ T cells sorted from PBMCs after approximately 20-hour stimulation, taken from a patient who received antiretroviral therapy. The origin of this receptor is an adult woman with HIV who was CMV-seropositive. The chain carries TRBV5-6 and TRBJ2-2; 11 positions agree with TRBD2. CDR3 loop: CASSQGLAANTGELFF. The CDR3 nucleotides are TGTGCCAGCAGCCAGGGACTAGCGGCGAACACCGGGGAGCTGTTTTTT. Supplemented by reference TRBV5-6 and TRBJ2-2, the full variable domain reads DAGVTQSPTHLIKTRGQQVTLRCSPKSGHDTVSWYQQALGQGPQFIFQYYEEEERQRGNFPDRFSGHQFPNYSSELNVNALLLGDSALYLCASSQGLAANTGELFFGEGSRLTVL.